The next 3 T cell receptor beta chains were all read from a single sample in a study of shared clonotypes between healthy human individuals. Generated by immunoSEQ multiplex PCR, the TCRdb table keeps only in-frame clones and is missing some. The sample yields 2 million to 2.5 million clones, 90% to 95% seen once. Sequencing was carried out using naive CD4+ T cells from PBMCs. The subset is: CD45RA+ positively selected. Source of these receptors: a man aged 18 to 30 in good health. Some clones in this sample may be carry-over from other donors' samples.

Only one count was recorded for this clone. Other DNA sequences of this sample code for an identical CDR3. This rearrangement joins TRBV7-2 to TRBJ1-5; D is uncertain. This CDR3 has 12 residues. V dropped 1 base and J dropped 7 bases, with 5 bases sitting between them. Per the germline V gene, CDR1 is SGHTA and CDR2 is FQGNSA. CDR3 sequence (DNA): TGTGCCAGCAGCTTAGGGGTCCAGCCCCAGCATTTT. Its protein product is CASSLGVQPQHF.

The chain has TRBV5-8 and TRBJ2-1; D gene ambiguous. Germline lookup yields CDR1 SGHTS and CDR2 YDEGEE. There are 11 residues in the CDR3. V lost 5 bases and J lost 8, with 8 bases in between. CDR3 in DNA: TGTGCCAGCAGTCCCTTCTATGAGCAGTTCTTC. Its translation: CASSPFYEQFF.

This chain links TRBV19 with TRBJ1-1; D might be TRBD1 (6 bases). Between the trimmed V and J ends, which lost 9 bases and 0 bases, there was a span of 20 bases. Per germline, CDR1 LNHDA and CDR2 SQIVND (reference sequence). The CDR3 has 16 residues. CDR3 loop: CASKTQGRRMNTEAFF. CDR3 coding DNA: TGTGCCAGCAAGACTCAGGGGCGAAGAATGAACACTGAAGCTTTCTTT.